The 22 T cell receptor beta chains below all came from one sample that was sequenced in a study of tumor and adjacent non-tumor tissue in lung cancer. RNA was extracted from bulk tissue without any cell sorting. Distant lung tissue was collected more than 3 cm away from the tumor edge. The library came from three nested PCR rounds adapted from ARM-PCR protocols. TCRdb re-analysed the multiplex PCR reads in MiXCR, keeping a single row per CDR3 protein. The sample contains 90,000 to 120,000 distinct CDR3 sequences, 60% to 80% of which appear only once. The sample taken for sequencing was distant non-tumor lung tissue. These receptors originate from a man in his thirties or forties with non-small cell lung cancer.

With respect to this clonotype: A much larger clone differs by one base, so this may be a read error. J is TRBJ2-2 and V is TRBV10-3; 8 nucleotides align to TRBD1. Germline-derived CDR1 and CDR2 are ENHRY and SYGVKD. The junction had 7 bases not matched to a gene; V was cut back by 4 bases and J by 6 bases. There are 15 residues in the CDR3. CDR3 nucleotides: TGTGCCATCAGTGCCAGGACAGGGACCGCCGGGGAGCTGTTTTTT. This encodes CAISARTGTAGELFF.

The rearrangement joins TRBV29-1 to TRBJ2-7, with a tentative D call TRBD1 (5 bases). The CDR3 totals 13 residues. Trimming pared 2 bases from V and 4 bases from J, leaving 12 bases between. Germline loops: CDR1 SQVTM, CDR2 ANQGSEA. CDR3 in DNA: TGCAGCGTTGAACACCAGGGAAGATACGAGCAGTACTTC. This encodes CSVEHQGRYEQYF.

CDR3 in amino acids: CSARRGLDTEAFF. For the CDR3, the DNA is TGCAGCGCCCGAAGGGGTCTGGACACTGAAGCTTTCTTT. This chain links TRBV29-1 with TRBJ1-1; TRBD1 is a possible D gene (5 bases). CDR1 is SQVTM and CDR2 is ANQGSEA in the germline V gene. The CDR3 contains 13 residues. V lost 7 bases and J lost 3, with 15 bases in between.

As regards this clonotype: The CDR3 carries no conserved terminal phenylalanine or tryptophan, so it likely arises from a read error. The rearrangement links TRBV6-4 to TRBJ2-3; 8 positions agree with TRBD1. V lost 3 bases, J lost 2 bases, and 1 base stayed unmatched. Germline values: CDR1 MRHNA, CDR2 SNTAGT. CDR3 length: 14 amino acids. The DNA of the CDR3 is TGTGCCAGCAGTGAGACAGGGGACACAGATACGCAGTATTTG. Amino acids: CASSETGDTDTQYL.

This clonotype was found many times. The chain carries TRBV20-1 and TRBJ2-2, with 8 bases matching TRBD2. V shed 4 bases and J 3 bases; nucleotides not matched to a gene: 4. This CDR3 contains 14 residues. Germline V lookup: CDR1 DFQATT, CDR2 SNEGSKA (reference sequence). The CDR3 DNA reads TGCAGTGCTAAGGGGACTAGTGACACCGGGGAGCTGTTTTTT. Its protein product is CSAKGTSDTGELFF.

This clonotype was detected ten times or more. The V call is TRBV29-1, the J call TRBJ2-7; tentative D call: TRBD2 (6 bases). Germline lookup yields CDR1 SQVTM and CDR2 ANQGSEA. Between the trimmed V and J ends, which lost 0 bases and 6 bases, there was a span of 12 bases. There are 13 residues in the CDR3. The CDR3 region is CSVEDYQGGEQYF. Written as DNA, the CDR3 is TGCAGCGTTGAAGATTATCAGGGAGGCGAGCAGTACTTC.

About this clonotype itself: One end of the junction varies from germline; a read error may be responsible. The genes are TRBV6-2 or TRBV6-3 and TRBJ2-7; no firm D call. The CDR3 loop spans 12 amino acids. Germline CDR1 MNHEY, CDR2 SVGEGT. The CDR3 loop is CANSYRSYEQYF. DNA of the CDR3: TGTGCCAACAGTTATAGGAGCTACGAGCAGTACTTC.

This clonotype has ten or more counts. The genes are TRBV29-1 and TRBJ2-7; maybe TRBD2 (5 bases). Germline lookup yields CDR1 SQVTM and CDR2 ANQGSEA. Trimming took 3 bases from V and 5 from J, leaving 11 bases between them. This CDR3 is 12 amino acids long. The CDR3 coding sequence is TGCAGCGTTGATGACGGGGTGGACGAGCAGTACTTC. Amino acids: CSVDDGVDEQYF.

Remarks on this clonotype: Germline and junction disagree at one end, which may indicate a read error. This chain connects TRBV11-2 to TRBJ2-7; a possible D gene is TRBD2 (6 bases). Germline CDR1 SGHAT, CDR2 FQNNGV. The CDR3 loop spans 13 amino acids. CDR3 loop: CASSLSSAGEQYF. The CDR3 DNA sequence: TGTGCCAGCAGCCTGTCTAGCGCGGGCGAGCAATACTTC.

A remark on this clonotype: At one end the junction does not follow the germline gene, possibly because of a read error. The chain carries TRBV11-2 and TRBJ1-5; 7 bases are a match to TRBD1. The CDR3 contains 14 residues. Germline CDR1 SGHAT, CDR2 FQNNGV. The CDR3 nucleotides are TGTGCCGGCAACTCCACAGGGGAAGGCCAGCCTCAGCATTTT. Encoded protein: CAGNSTGEGQPQHF. Looking up the rest from reference TRBV11-2 and TRBJ1-5 gives the full variable domain: EAGVAQSPRYKIIEKRQSVAFWCNPISGHATLYWYQQILGQGPKLLIQFQNNGVVDDSQLPKDRFSAERLKGVDSTLKIQPAKLEDSAVYLCAGNSTGEGQPQHFGDGTRLSIL.

With respect to this clonotype: Relative to the germline gene, one junction end is altered; a read error may explain this. V gene TRBV20-1 combines with J gene TRBJ2-5; D possibly uses TRBD1 or TRBD2 (5 bases each). The CDR3 is made up of 13 amino acids. CDR1 and CDR2 (germline): DFQATT, SNEGSKA (reference sequence). CDR3 in amino acids: CTAREPGPDAQHF. The CDR3 region has the DNA TGCACTGCTAGAGAACCGGGACCGGATGCCCAACACTTC.

Of note for this clonotype: The CDR3 does not close with the conserved phenylalanine or tryptophan, likely indicating a read error. J is TRBJ2-2 and V is TRBV20-1; TRBD2 might be the D (5 bases). The CDR3 sequence is 14 residues long. Germline CDR1 is DFQATT and CDR2 is SNEGSKA (reference sequence). The CDR3 bases are TGCAATGCTAAGGAGGAGTTGTACACCGGGGAGCTGTTTATT. Translated: CNAKEELYTGELFI.

This clonotype came up many times. V usage is TRBV5-4 and J usage is TRBJ2-1; TRBD2 agrees at 13 bases. The V gene's germline CDR1 is SGHNT and CDR2 YYREEE (reference sequence). The CDR3 has 18 residues. Trimming at V came to 1 base and at J to 8 bases, leaving 12 bases not matched to a gene. CDR3 sequence (DNA): TGTGCCAGCAGCTTGACCACTAGCGGGGGGGCCGAGCTAGATGAGCAGTTCTTC. Its translation: CASSLTTSGGAELDEQFF.

Remarks on this clonotype: Since a much larger clone is just one base distant, this may be a read error. The genes are TRBV12-3 or TRBV12-4 and TRBJ2-5, with TRBD2 matching over 12 bases. The ends lost 7 bases at V and 3 bases at J; junction bases unmatched: 9. The CDR3 extends over 16 amino acids. The CDR3 bases are TGTGCCAGCAAAAGGGCTAGCGGGGGGGCCGAAGAGACCCAGTACTTC. It codes for CASKRASGGAEETQYF.

This clonotype was observed a few times. V and J are TRBV7-2 and TRBJ2-4; D call uncertain. Germline V gene data show CDR1 as SGHTA and CDR2 as FQGNSA. This CDR3 spans 15 amino acids. Trimming left V 1 base short and J 6 bases short, with 13 bases between. The CDR3, as DNA: TGTGCCAGCAGCTTAGGTTGGGTTTCCCTAAACATTCAGTACTTC. Its protein is CASSLGWVSLNIQYF.

This clonotype was found many times. The chain employs TRBV20-1 and TRBJ2-3; D unresolved. The germline V gene has CDR1 DFQATT and CDR2 SNEGSKA (reference sequence). Trimming took off 4 bases at V and 4 bases at J, with 9 bases between the two ends. CDR3 size: 12 residues. The CDR3 protein is CSAILFSDTQYF. DNA for the CDR3: TGCAGTGCTATTTTATTTTCAGATACGCAGTATTTT.

A word on this clonotype: A read error may be the cause here, since a much bigger clone is one base away. The V call is TRBV6-2 or TRBV6-3, the J call TRBJ2-7; 9 bases are shared with TRBD1. CDR3 length equals 13 residues. J lost 3 bases, V lost 9 bases, and 6 bases had no gene match. Germline V gives CDR1 MNHEY, CDR2 SVGEGT. CDR3 in DNA: TGTGCCAGGAGGCCGACAGGGGGCTACGAGCAGTACTTC. This sequence encodes CARRPTGGYEQYF.

V usage is TRBV5-1 and J usage is TRBJ2-1; D unresolved. The CDR3 consists of 13 residues. V was pared by 1 base and J by 5 bases, with 7 bases between. The germline V gene has CDR1 SGHRS and CDR2 YFSETQ. CDR3 protein: CASSLNTNNEQFF. In DNA form, the CDR3 reads TGCGCCAGCAGCTTGAACACGAACAATGAGCAGTTCTTC.

This clonotype was observed at least ten times. The genes are TRBV13 and TRBJ2-4, with 10 bases aligning to TRBD1. In germline, CDR1 is PRHDT, CDR2 FYEKMQ (reference sequence). This CDR3 is 15 amino acids long. The trim removed 4 bases at V and 2 bases at J, leaving 2 bases unmatched. CDR3 residues: CASSWDRGTKNIQYF. The CDR3 DNA follows: TGTGCCAGCAGCTGGGACAGGGGAACCAAAAACATTCAGTACTTC.

The rearrangement links TRBV6-5 to TRBJ2-3; D is perhaps TRBD1 or TRBD2 (5 bases each). Germline V lookup: CDR1 MNHEY, CDR2 SVGAGI. The V end lost 2 bases, the J end lost 12 bases, and 18 bases lay between the germline ends. The CDR3 covers 14 residues. The CDR3 DNA reads as TGTGCCAGCAGTTACGGGGCTAGCACAGATGCACAGTATTTT. Its protein product is CASSYGASTDAQYF.

Note on this clonotype: One base away lies a much larger clone, so this may be a sequencing read error. The V call is TRBV12-3 or TRBV12-4, the J call TRBJ1-3; D unresolved. The CDR3 extends over 12 amino acids. Written as DNA, the CDR3 is TGTGCCAGCGGGATCTCTGCAAACACCATATATTTT. Protein: CASGISANTIYF.

This clonotype has a single count. The junction and the germline gene differ at one end; a read error may be behind it. This CDR3 is CVTRDLHGLQETQYF. In DNA, the CDR3 is TGTGTCACCAGAGATTTGCATGGCTTACAAGAGACCCAGTACTTC. The chain employs TRBV24-1 and TRBJ2-5; unclear D gene. This CDR3 is 15 amino acids long. Germline assignment: CDR1 KGHDR and CDR2 SFDVKD.